These 23 T cell receptor beta chains came from one sample sequenced in a study of tumor-infiltrating lymphocytes in primary liver carcinoma. The authors made TCR beta cDNA from approximately 500 ng total RNA with a constant-region primer. ARM-PCR, slightly modified, supplied the TCR beta libraries through three nested multiplex PCR rounds. With TRBV1-TRBV30 forward primers and a C-beta reverse primer, the first two PCR rounds were run for about 10 cycles each. TCRdb re-called the multiplex PCR reads through MiXCR, storing one row per CDR3 protein. The profile covers about 190,000 distinct CDR3 sequences, with around four fifths appearing a single time and about a sixth taken by the ten largest. Bulk tissue was left unsorted, and RNA and DNA were co-extracted from 20-30 mg of it. Input material: tumor tissue from primary liver carcinoma. These TCRs come from a man in his forties with primary liver carcinoma and hepatitis B virus infection.

As concerns this clonotype: The junction shows a germline mismatch at one end, possibly a read error. The chain is built from TRBV4-2 and TRBJ1-1; D remains ambiguous. The CDR3 covers 13 residues. CDR1 is LGHNA, CDR2 YNFKEQ, per germline. The chain's CDR3 is CASSQARNTEDFF. The CDR3 DNA sequence: TGTGCCAGCAGCCAAGCTAGGAACACTGAAGATTTCTTT.

The V call is TRBV14, the J call TRBJ2-2; 7 bases align to TRBD2. The germline V gene has CDR1 SGHDN and CDR2 FVKESK. The CDR3 has 18 amino acids. The CDR3 DNA is TGTGCTAGTAACCAAGAAGTAGGACTAGAGGGAAACACCGGGGAGCTGTTTTTT. It specifies CASNQEVGLEGNTGELFF.

Concerning this clonotype: The junction does not match germline at one end; this may be a read error. The chain carries TRBV6-5 and TRBJ2-7; the D is unclear. CDR3 length: 12 amino acids. Germline values: CDR1 MNHEY, CDR2 SVGAGI. The DNA for the CDR3 is TGTGCCAGCAGTCATATGGGGTACGAACAGTACTTC. Protein: CASSHMGYEQYF.

This chain joins TRBV11-2 and TRBJ2-3, with 7 nucleotides matching TRBD2. The CDR3 extends over 19 amino acids. J gave up 12 bases and V 5 bases, and 29 bases lay outside the gene matches. Germline assignment: CDR1 SGHAT and CDR2 FQNNGV. CDR3 sequence reads: CASSRSPRLAGERIDKQYF. CDR3 in DNA: TGTGCCAGCAGCCGATCGCCGAGACTAGCAGGAGAGAGGATAGATAAACAGTATTTT.

Concerning this clonotype itself: A read error is likely, as this CDR3 ends without the conserved phenylalanine or tryptophan. The V call is TRBV6-1, the J call TRBJ2-4, with D possibly TRBD1 on 6 matching bases. Between the trimmed V and J ends, which lost 4 bases and 2 bases, there was a span of 21 bases. The CDR3 spans 18 residues. CDR1 and CDR2 from the germline V gene are MNHNS and SASEGT. In DNA, the CDR3 is TGTGCCAGCAGTGGGGAGACAGGCTTTCAGAGGACCAAAAACATTCAGTACATC. Translated: CASSGETGFQRTKNIQYI.

The chain is built from TRBV6-1 and TRBJ2-5, with 14 bases matching TRBD2. The CDR3 is made up of 15 amino acids. Trimming at V came to 4 bases and at J to 7 bases, leaving 5 bases not matched to a gene. CDR1 and CDR2 (germline): MNHNS, SASEGT. In DNA form, the CDR3 reads TGTGCCAGCAGTGGACTAGCGGGGGGGAAAGTGACCCAGTACTTC. It yields the protein CASSGLAGGKVTQYF.

Concerning this clonotype: The junction departs from the called germline gene at one end, perhaps through a read error. The rearrangement links TRBV29-1 to TRBJ2-7; 8 nucleotides agree with TRBD2. The length of the CDR3 is 12 residues. From germline, CDR1 is SQVTM and CDR2 ANQGSEA. CDR3 sequence: CSFLTSDHEQYF. The CDR3 DNA is TGTAGCTTCCTGACTAGCGACCACGAGCAGTACTTC.

A note on this clonotype: The junction departs from germline at one end; a sequencing error may be responsible. The chain links TRBV6-6 to TRBJ1-6; D may be TRBD1 (5 bases). Germline CDR1 and CDR2: MNHNY and SVGAGI (reference sequence). The CDR3 covers 14 residues. CDR3 in DNA: TGTGCCAGCACCCACACAAGGGGAAGTTCACCCCTCTACTTT. Protein product: CASTHTRGSSPLYF.

The table lists this clonotype with a few counts. An end of the junction does not agree with germline; a read error may underlie this. The genes are TRBV12-3 or TRBV12-4 and TRBJ1-1; D remains ambiguous. There are 13 residues in the CDR3. The CDR3 region is CTSKGPLGTEAFF. The CDR3 nucleotides are TGTACCAGTAAAGGGCCCCTAGGCACTGAAGCTTTCTTT.

To note about this clonotype: The junction differs from germline at one of its ends, possibly a read error. The DNA for the CDR3 is TGTACCAGCAGCTTATGCATCTCGAACGATGAGCAGTTCTTC. This translates into CTSSLCISNDEQFF. V usage is TRBV11-3 and J usage is TRBJ2-1; D not resolved. The germline V gene has CDR1 SGHNT and CDR2 YENEEA. This CDR3 contains 14 residues.

With regard to this clonotype: One end of the junction is discordant with germline, which a read error may explain. This chain links TRBV7-9 with TRBJ1-5; no definite D call. This CDR3 has 12 residues. CDR1 and CDR2 from the germline V gene are SEHNR and FQNEAQ (reference sequence). The CDR3 region is CAGSFVNQPQHF. DNA of the CDR3: TGTGCCGGCAGTTTCGTCAATCAGCCCCAGCATTTT.

Notes on this clonotype: A read error may account for a junction end that differs from germline. The chain is built from TRBV20-1 and TRBJ2-3; TRBD1 might be the D (6 bases). The CDR3 consists of 15 residues. Germline-derived CDR1 and CDR2 are DFQATT and SNEGSKA (reference sequence). The CDR3 DNA follows: TGCAGTGCTAGTAGTTCTGGGGGTCGGACAGTTACGCAGTATTTT. It encodes CSASSSGGRTVTQYF.

In this sample, this clonotype turned up once. V gene TRBV19 combines with J gene TRBJ2-3; D uncertain. The V and J ends lost 7 bases and 7 bases respectively, with 18 bases between them. The CDR3 is 14 residues long. Germline CDR1 reads LNHDA; CDR2 reads SQIVND (reference sequence). The DNA of the CDR3 is TGTGCCAGTACTCCCTACGACGCACGTAATACGCAGTATTTT. This translates into CASTPYDARNTQYF.

Concerning this clonotype itself: Mismatch with germline at one junction end may stem from a read error. V usage is TRBV6-1 and J usage is TRBJ2-6; D is possibly TRBD1 (5 bases). Germline assignment: CDR1 MNHNS and CDR2 SASEGT. This CDR3 has 18 amino acids. CDR3 residues: CASRPLRRGFSGANVLTF. The CDR3, as DNA: TGTGCCAGCAGACCTCTTAGAAGGGGTTTCTCTGGGGCTAACGTCCTGACTTTC.

The V and J genes are TRBV5-4 and TRBJ2-6; TRBD1 matches 8 bases. The germline V gene encodes CDR1 SGHNT and CDR2 YYREEE (reference sequence). Trimming cost V 5 bases and J 13 bases; bases outside gene matches: 20. This CDR3 has 17 amino acids. CDR3 nucleotides: TGTGCCAGCAGTCAAGGACAGGGTGCATCTGGGGCCAGTGTCCTGACTTTC. Translating it yields CASSQGQGASGASVLTF. Filled out from reference TRBV5-4 and TRBJ2-6, the complete variable domain reads ETGVTQSPTHLIKTRGQQVTLRCSSQSGHNTVSWYQQALGQGPQFIFQYYREEENGRGNFPPRFSGLQFPNYSSELNVNALELDDSALYLCASSQGQGASGASVLTFGAGSRLTVL.

This clonotype was detected many times. The V gene is TRBV12-3 or TRBV12-4, the J gene TRBJ2-1; 7 bases are shared with TRBD2. The V and J ends lost 8 bases and 7 bases, in that order; junction bases with no gene match: 5. This CDR3 has 12 amino acids. As DNA, the CDR3 is TGTGCCAGCGCCGGGAGGAGAAATGAGCAGTTCTTC. Translated: CASAGRRNEQFF.

About this clonotype itself: The conserved phenylalanine or tryptophan is not found at the CDR3 terminus, so this likely reflects a read error. This chain connects TRBV6-2 or TRBV6-3 to TRBJ1-1; TRBD1 might be the D (6 bases). The CDR3 is 14 amino acids. Per the germline V gene, CDR1 is MNHEY and CDR2 is SVGEGT. CDR3 nucleotides: TGTACCAGCAGTTATTCCACAGGGCTCACTGAAGCTTTCTAT. Its translation is CTSSYSTGLTEAFY.

This clonotype was recorded once. Because it lacks the conserved phenylalanine or tryptophan at the end, this CDR3 is likely a read error. The DNA is left out, because the CDR3 cannot be placed on it with certainty; the CDR3 is given as TCRdb lists it. The chain links TRBV6-6 to TRBJ1-4; the table's D call of TRBD1 was not tested on the DNA. The CDR3 region is 12 residues in length, termini included. Looked up from germline, CDR1 is MNHNY and CDR2 is SVGAGI (reference sequence). The CDR3 sequence is CASRRTSEKLYY.

This clonotype was observed a single time. A read error may produce the germline difference seen at one junction end. V is TRBV29-1 and J is TRBJ2-5; 10 bases align to TRBD1. The CDR3 totals 15 residues. Per germline, CDR1 SQVTM and CDR2 ANQGSEA. Here the CDR3 reads CSVEADRGRSETHYF. The CDR3, as DNA: TGCAGCGTTGAAGCAGACAGGGGGCGATCAGAGACCCATTACTTC.

Turning to this clonotype: One junction end disagrees with the germline gene, perhaps due to a read error. This sequence joins TRBV30 and TRBJ1-1; D gene unclear. Germline CDR1 reads GTSNPN; CDR2 reads SVGIG (reference sequence). This CDR3 comprises 12 residues. The CDR3 DNA reads as TGCGCCTGGAAGGGCGGTAACACTGTAGCTTTCTTT. The encoded protein is CAWKGGNTVAFF.

For this clonotype: The junction and the germline gene differ at one end; a read error may be behind it. The chain is built from TRBV6-5 and TRBJ1-1; D remains ambiguous. The CDR3 totals 11 residues. CDR1 MNHEY and CDR2 SVGAGI come from the germline V gene. The CDR3 sequence: CARRVNTEAVF. CDR3 nucleotides: TGTGCCAGGAGAGTGAACACTGAAGCTGTCTTT.

This clonotype has a count of ten or more. The chain is built from TRBV4-3 and TRBJ1-2, with a weak D call TRBD1 (5 bases). V dropped 0 bases and J dropped 2 bases, with 19 bases sitting between them. The CDR3 length is 18 residues. CDR1 and CDR2 from the germline V gene are LGHNA and YSLEER. The CDR3 loop reads CASSQDEGTGTRNYGYTF. The CDR3 region has the DNA TGCGCCAGCAGCCAAGATGAAGGGACGGGTACGAGGAACTATGGCTACACCTTC.

For this clonotype: One end of the junction does not line up with germline, which may come from a read error. This chain uses TRBV6-6 with TRBJ1-1, with unresolved D. Germline CDR1 and CDR2: MNHNY and SVGAGI (reference sequence). This CDR3 region has 13 residues. The CDR3 DNA reads as TGTGCCAGCAGTCTACACATGAACACTGAAGCTCTCTTT. Its protein is CASSLHMNTEALF.